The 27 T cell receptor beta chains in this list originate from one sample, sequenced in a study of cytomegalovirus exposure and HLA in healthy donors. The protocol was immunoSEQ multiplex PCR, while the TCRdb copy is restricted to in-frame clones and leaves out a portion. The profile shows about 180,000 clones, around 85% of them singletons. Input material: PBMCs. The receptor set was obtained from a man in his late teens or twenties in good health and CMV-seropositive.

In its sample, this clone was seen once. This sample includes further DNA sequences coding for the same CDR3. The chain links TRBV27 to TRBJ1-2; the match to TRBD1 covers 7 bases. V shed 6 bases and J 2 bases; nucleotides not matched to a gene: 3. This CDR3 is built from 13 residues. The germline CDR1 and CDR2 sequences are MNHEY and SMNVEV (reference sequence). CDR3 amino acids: CASSLTGNYGYTF. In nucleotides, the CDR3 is TGTGCCAGCAGCCTGACAGGGAACTATGGCTACACCTTC.

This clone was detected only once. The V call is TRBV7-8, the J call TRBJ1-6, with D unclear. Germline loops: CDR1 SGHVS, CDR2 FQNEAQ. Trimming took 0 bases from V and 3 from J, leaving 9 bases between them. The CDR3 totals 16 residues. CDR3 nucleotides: TGTGCCAGCAGCTTAGCAGGTGACATCTATAATTCACCCCTCCACTTT. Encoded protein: CASSLAGDIYNSPLHF.

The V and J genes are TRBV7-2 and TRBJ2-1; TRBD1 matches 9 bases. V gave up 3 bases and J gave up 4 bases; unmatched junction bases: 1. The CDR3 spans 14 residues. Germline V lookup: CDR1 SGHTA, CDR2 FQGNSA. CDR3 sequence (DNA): TGTGCCAGCAGCTTGGGACAGGGATACAATGAGCAGTTCTTC. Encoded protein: CASSLGQGYNEQFF.

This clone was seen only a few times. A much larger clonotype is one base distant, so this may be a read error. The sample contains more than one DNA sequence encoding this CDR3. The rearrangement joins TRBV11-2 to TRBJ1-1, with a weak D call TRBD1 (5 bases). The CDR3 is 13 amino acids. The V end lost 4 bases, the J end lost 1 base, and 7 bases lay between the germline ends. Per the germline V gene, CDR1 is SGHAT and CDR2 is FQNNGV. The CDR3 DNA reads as TGTGCCAGCAGCTCAGACAGGAACACTGAAGCTTTCTTT. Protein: CASSSDRNTEAFF. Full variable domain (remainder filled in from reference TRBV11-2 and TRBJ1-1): EAGVAQSPRYKIIEKRQSVAFWCNPISGHATLYWYQQILGQGPKLLIQFQNNGVVDDSQLPKDRFSAERLKGVDSTLKIQPAKLEDSAVYLCASSSDRNTEAFFGQGTRLTVV.

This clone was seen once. The DNA of the CDR3 is TGTGCCACCAACATCCCAGGGGTTGGTTCACCCCTCCACTTT. The encoded protein is CATNIPGVGSPLHF. The chain combines TRBV6-6 with TRBJ1-6; TRBD1 might be the D (6 bases). This CDR3 has 14 residues. CDR1 and CDR2 from the germline V gene are MNHNY and SVGAGI (reference sequence). The V end was cut by 10 bases, the J end by 9 bases, with 19 bases between.

Written as DNA, the CDR3 is TGCGCCAGCAGCTTAGGCCAGGGGACTATCCACGAGCAGTACTTC. Protein sequence: CASSLGQGTIHEQYF. This chain uses TRBV5-1 with TRBJ2-7; D perhaps matches TRBD2 (7 bases). The CDR3 is 15 amino acids. The germline CDR1 and CDR2 sequences are SGHRS and YFSETQ. The V gene lost 2 bases and the J gene lost 5 bases, with 17 bases spanning the gap.

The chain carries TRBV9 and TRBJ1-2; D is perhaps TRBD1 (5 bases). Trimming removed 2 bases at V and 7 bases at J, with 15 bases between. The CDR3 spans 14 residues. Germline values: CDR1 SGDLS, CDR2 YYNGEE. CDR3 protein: CASSVDQGPGGYTF. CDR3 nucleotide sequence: TGTGCCAGCAGCGTCGACCAGGGCCCGGGTGGCTACACCTTC.

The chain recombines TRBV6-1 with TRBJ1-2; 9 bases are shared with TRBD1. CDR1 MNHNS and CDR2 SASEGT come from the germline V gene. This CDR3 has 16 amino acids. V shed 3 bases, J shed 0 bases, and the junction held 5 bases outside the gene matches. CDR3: CASSEPGTGTNYGYTF. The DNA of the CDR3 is TGTGCCAGCAGTGAGCCCGGGACAGGGACTAACTATGGCTACACCTTC.

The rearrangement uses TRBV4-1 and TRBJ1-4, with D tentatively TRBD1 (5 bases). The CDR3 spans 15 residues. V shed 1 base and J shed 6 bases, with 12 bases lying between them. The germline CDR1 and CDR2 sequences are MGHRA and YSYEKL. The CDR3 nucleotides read TGCGCCAGCAGCCAAGTTTTACAGGCCCATGAAAAACTGTTTTTT. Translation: CASSQVLQAHEKLFF.

The CDR3 DNA sequence: TGTGCCAGTAGTATCGGGGTAGGCACTGAAGCTTTCTTT. As protein: CASSIGVGTEAFF. V is TRBV19 and J is TRBJ1-1; D not resolved. CDR3 length: 13 residues. V gave up 3 bases and J gave up 4 bases, with 9 bases separating them. Germline CDR1 and CDR2: LNHDA and SQIVND (reference sequence).

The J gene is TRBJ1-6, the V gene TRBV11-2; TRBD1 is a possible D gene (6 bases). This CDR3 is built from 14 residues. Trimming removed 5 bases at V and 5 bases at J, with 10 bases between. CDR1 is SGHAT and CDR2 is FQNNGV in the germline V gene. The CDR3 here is CASSPTGHNSPLHF. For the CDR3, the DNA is TGTGCCAGCAGCCCGACAGGTCATAATTCACCCCTCCACTTT.

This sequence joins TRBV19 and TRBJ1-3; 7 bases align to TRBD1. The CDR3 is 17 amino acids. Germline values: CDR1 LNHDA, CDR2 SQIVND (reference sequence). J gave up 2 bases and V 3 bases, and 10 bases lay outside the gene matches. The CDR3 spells CASSILRQGIPGNTIYF. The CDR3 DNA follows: TGTGCCAGTAGTATTCTTCGACAGGGCATCCCTGGAAACACCATATATTTT.

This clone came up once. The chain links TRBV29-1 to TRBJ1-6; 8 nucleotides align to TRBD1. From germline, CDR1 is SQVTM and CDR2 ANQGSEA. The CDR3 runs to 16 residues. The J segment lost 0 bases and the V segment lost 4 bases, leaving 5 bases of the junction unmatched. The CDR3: CSVGGQEGSYNSPLHF. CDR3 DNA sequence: TGCAGCGTTGGGGGACAGGAGGGCTCCTATAATTCACCCCTCCACTTT.

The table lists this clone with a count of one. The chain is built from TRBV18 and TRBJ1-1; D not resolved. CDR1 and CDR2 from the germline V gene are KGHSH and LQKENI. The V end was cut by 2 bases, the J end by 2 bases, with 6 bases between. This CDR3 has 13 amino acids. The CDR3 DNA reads TGTGCCAGCTCACCAACGGTAAACACTGAAGCTTTCTTT. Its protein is CASSPTVNTEAFF.

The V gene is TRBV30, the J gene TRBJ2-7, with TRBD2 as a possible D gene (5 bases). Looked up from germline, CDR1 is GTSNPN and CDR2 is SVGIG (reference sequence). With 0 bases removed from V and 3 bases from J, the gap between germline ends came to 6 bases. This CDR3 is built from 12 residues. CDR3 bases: TGTGCCTGGAGTGTACGGGGCTACGAGCAGTACTTC. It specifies CAWSVRGYEQYF.

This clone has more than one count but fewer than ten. This chain's CDR3 is CASSSGRKKLFF. In DNA form, the CDR3 reads TGTGCCAGCAGTAGCGGACGAAAAAAACTGTTTTTT. The chain is built from TRBV6-5 and TRBJ1-4; D is undetermined. This CDR3 contains 12 residues. V was cut by 5 bases and J by 9 bases, with 10 bases left in between. CDR1 and CDR2 from the germline V gene are MNHEY and SVGAGI.

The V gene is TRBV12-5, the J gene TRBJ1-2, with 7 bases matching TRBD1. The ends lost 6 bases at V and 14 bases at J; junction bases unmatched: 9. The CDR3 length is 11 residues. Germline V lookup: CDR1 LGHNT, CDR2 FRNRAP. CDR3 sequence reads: CASGWGQLLTF. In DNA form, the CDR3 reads TGTGCTAGTGGCTGGGGACAGCTACTAACCTTC.

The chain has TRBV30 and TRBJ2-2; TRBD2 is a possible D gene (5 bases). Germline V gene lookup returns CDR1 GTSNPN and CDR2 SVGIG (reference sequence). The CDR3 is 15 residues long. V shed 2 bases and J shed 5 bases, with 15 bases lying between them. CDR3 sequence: CAWSPWDRGTGELFF. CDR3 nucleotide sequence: TGTGCCTGGAGTCCTTGGGATAGAGGGACCGGGGAGCTGTTTTTT.

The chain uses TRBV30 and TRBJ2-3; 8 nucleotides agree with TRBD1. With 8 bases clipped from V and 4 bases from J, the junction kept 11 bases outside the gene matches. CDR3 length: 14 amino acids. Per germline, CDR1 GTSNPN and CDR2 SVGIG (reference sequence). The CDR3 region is CAGGRQGHPDTQYF. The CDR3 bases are TGTGCCGGCGGTCGACAGGGGCACCCAGATACGCAGTATTTT.

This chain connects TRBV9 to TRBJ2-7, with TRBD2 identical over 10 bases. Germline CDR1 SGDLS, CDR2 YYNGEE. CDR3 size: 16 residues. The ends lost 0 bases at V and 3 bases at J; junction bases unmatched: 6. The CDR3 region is CASSVEETSGIYEQYF. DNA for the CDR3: TGTGCCAGCAGCGTAGAAGAAACTAGCGGGATCTACGAGCAGTACTTC.

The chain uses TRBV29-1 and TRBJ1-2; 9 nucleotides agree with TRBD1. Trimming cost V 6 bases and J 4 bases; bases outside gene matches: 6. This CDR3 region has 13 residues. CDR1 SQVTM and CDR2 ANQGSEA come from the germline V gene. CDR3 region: CSVTDRGGYGYTF. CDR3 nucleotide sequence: TGCAGCGTCACGGACAGGGGAGGCTATGGCTACACCTTC.

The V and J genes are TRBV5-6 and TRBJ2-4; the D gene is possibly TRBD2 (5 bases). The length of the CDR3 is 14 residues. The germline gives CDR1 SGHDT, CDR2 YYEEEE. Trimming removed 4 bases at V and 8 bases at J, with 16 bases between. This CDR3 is CASSSGLMRHIQYF. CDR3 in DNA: TGTGCCAGCAGCAGCGGCCTTATGAGACACATTCAGTACTTC.

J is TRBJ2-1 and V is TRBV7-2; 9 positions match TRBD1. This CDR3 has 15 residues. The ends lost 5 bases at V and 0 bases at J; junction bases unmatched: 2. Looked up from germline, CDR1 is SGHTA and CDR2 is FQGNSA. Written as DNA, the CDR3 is TGTGCCAGCAGCCCGACAGGGGGCTCCTACAATGAGCAGTTCTTC. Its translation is CASSPTGGSYNEQFF.

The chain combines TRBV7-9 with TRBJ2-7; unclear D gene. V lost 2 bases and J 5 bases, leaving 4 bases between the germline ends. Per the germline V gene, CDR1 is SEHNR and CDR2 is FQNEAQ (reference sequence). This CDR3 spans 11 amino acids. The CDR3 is CASSLQDEQYF. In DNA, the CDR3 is TGTGCCAGCAGCTTACAGGACGAGCAGTACTTC.

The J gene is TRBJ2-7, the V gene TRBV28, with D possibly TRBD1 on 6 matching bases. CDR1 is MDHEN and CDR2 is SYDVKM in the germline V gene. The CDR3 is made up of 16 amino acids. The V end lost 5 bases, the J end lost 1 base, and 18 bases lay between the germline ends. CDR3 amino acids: CASSTGSWTLSYEQYF. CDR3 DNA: TGTGCCAGCAGTACAGGGAGCTGGACTCTATCCTACGAGCAGTACTTC.

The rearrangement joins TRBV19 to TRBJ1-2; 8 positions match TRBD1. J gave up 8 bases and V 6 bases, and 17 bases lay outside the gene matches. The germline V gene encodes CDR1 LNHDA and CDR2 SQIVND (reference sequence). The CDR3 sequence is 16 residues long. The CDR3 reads CASSLEVTRQGFGYTF. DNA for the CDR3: TGTGCCAGTAGCTTAGAGGTAACGAGACAGGGGTTCGGCTACACCTTC.

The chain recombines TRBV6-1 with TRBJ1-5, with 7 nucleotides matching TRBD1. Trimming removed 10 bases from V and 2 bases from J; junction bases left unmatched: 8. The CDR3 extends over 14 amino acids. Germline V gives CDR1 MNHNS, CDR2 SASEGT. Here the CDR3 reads CATGPGQRNQPQHF. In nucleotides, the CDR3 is TGTGCCACCGGCCCGGGACAGCGCAATCAGCCCCAGCATTTT.